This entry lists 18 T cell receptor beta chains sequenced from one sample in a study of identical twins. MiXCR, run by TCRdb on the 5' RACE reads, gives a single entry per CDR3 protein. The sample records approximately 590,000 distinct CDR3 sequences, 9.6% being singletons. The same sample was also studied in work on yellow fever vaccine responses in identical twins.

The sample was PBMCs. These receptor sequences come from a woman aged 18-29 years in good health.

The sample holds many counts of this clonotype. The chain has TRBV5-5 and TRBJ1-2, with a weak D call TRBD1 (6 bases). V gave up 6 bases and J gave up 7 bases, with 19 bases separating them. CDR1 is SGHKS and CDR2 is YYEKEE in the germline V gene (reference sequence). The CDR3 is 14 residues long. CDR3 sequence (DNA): TGTGCCAGCACTAGACAACAGGGAGACGGTGGCTACACCTTC. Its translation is CASTRQQGDGGYTF.

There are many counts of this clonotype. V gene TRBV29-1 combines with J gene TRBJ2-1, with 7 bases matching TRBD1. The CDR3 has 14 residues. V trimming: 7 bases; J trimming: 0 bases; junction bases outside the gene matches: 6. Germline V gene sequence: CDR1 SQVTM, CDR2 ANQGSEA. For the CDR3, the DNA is TGCAGCGCCACAGGGGATCTCTCCTACAATGAGCAGTTCTTC. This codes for CSATGDLSYNEQFF.

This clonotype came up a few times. CDR3 bases: TGTGCCAGCAGCTTAGCGGCAGCAGGGTCGGAGACCCAGTACTTC. Translated, it gives CASSLAAAGSETQYF. V usage is TRBV7-2 and J usage is TRBJ2-5; TRBD1 is a possible D gene (5 bases). Per the germline V gene, CDR1 is SGHTA and CDR2 is FQGNSA. The CDR3 is made up of 15 amino acids. Trimming took 0 bases from V and 5 from J, leaving 13 bases between them. The full variable domain, with the rest looked up from reference TRBV7-2 and TRBJ2-5, is GAGVSQSPSNKVTEKGKDVELRCDPISGHTALYWYRQSLGQGLEFLIYFQGNSAPDKSGLPSDRFSAERTGGSVSTLTIQRTQQEDSAVYLCASSLAAAGSETQYFGPGTRLLVL.

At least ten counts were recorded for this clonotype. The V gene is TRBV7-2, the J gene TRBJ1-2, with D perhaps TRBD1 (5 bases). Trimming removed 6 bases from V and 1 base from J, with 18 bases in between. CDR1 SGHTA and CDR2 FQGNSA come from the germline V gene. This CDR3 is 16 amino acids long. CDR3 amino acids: CASRPGGVTFNYGYTF. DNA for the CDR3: TGTGCCAGCAGACCGGGGGGGGTTACCTTTAACTATGGCTACACCTTC.

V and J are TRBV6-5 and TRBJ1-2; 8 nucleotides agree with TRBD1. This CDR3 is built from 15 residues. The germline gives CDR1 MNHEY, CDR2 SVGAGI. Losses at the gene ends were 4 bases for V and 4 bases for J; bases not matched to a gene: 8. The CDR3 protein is CASSSDRDGAYGYTF. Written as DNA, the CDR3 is TGTGCCAGCAGTTCGGACAGGGATGGGGCCTATGGCTACACCTTC.

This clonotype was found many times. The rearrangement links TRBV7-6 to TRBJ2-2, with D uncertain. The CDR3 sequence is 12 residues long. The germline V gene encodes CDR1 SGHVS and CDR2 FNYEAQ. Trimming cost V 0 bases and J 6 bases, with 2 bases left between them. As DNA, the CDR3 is TGTGCCAGCAGCTTAGCCGCCGGGGAGCTGTTTTTT. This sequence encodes CASSLAAGELFF. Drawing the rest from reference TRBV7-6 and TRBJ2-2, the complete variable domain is GAGVSQSPRYKVTKRGQDVALRCDPISGHVSLYWYRQALGQGPEFLTYFNYEAQQDKSGLPNDRFSAERPEGSISTLTIQRTEQRDSAMYRCASSLAAGELFFGEGSRLTVL.

CDR3 coding DNA: TGTGCCAGCAGCGTAGCCTGGGGGGGCGCAGATACGCAGTATTTT. This translates into CASSVAWGGADTQYF. The V gene is TRBV9, the J gene TRBJ2-3, with TRBD2 as a possible D gene (7 bases). The germline gives CDR1 SGDLS, CDR2 YYNGEE. V gave up 0 bases and J gave up 4 bases, with 12 bases separating them. The CDR3 length is 15 residues.

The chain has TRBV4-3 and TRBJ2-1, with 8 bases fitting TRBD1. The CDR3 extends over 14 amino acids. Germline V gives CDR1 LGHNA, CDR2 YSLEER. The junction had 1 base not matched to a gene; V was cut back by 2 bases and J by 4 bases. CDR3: CASSQNRGYNEQFF. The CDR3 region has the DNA TGCGCCAGCAGCCAAAACAGGGGGTACAATGAGCAGTTCTTC.

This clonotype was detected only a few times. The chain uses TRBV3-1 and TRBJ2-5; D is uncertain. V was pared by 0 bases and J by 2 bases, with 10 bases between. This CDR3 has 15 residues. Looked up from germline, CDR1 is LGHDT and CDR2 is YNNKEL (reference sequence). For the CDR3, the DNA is TGTGCCAGCAGCCAAGAATTGGTCGGTCAAGAGACCCAGTACTTC. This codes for CASSQELVGQETQYF.

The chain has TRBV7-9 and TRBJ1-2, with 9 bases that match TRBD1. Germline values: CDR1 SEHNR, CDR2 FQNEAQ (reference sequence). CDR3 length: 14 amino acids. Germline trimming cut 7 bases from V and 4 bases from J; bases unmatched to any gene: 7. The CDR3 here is CASTPTGGGYGYTF. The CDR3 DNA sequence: TGTGCCAGCACCCCGACAGGGGGGGGCTATGGCTACACCTTC.

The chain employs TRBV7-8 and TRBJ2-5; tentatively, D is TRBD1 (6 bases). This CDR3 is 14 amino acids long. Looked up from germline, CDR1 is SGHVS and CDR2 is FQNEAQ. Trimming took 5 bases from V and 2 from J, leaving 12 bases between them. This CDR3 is CASSLGTIQETQYF. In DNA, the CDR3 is TGTGCCAGCAGCCTAGGGACAATACAAGAGACCCAGTACTTC.

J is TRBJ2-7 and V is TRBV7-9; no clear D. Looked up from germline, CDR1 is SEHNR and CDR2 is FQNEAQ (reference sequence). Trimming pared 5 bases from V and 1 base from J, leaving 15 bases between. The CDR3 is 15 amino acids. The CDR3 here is CASSPQRVGSYEQYF. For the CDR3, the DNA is TGTGCCAGCAGCCCCCAACGTGTTGGGTCCTACGAGCAGTACTTC. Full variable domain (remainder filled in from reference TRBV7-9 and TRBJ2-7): DTGVSQNPRHKITKRGQNVTFRCDPISEHNRLYWYRQTLGQGPEFLTYFQNEAQLEKSRLLSDRFSAERPKGSFSTLEIQRTEQGDSAMYLCASSPQRVGSYEQYFGPGTRLTVT.

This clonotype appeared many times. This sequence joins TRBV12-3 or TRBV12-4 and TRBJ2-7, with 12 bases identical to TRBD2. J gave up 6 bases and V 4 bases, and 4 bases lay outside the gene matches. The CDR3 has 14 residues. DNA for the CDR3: TGTGCCAGCAGTTCTAGCGGGAGGGCATCCGAGCAGTACTTC. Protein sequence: CASSSSGRASEQYF.

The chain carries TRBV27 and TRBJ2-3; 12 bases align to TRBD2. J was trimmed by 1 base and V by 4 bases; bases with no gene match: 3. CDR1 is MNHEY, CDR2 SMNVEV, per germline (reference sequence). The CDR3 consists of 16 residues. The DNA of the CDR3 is TGTGCCAGCAGTTGGACTAGCGGGATTGGCACAGATACGCAGTATTTT. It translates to CASSWTSGIGTDTQYF.

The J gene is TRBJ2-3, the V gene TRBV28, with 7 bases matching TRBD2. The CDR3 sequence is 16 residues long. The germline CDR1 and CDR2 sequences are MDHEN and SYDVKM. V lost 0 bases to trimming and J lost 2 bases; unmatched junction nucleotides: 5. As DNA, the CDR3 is TGTGCCAGCAGTTTATGGGTCGGGAGGACCACAGATACGCAGTATTTT. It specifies CASSLWVGRTTDTQYF.

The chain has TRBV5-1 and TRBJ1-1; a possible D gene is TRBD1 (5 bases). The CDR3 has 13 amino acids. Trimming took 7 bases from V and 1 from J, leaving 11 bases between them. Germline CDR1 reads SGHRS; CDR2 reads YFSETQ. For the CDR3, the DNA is TGCGCCAGCTGTAGGGGAGAGAACACTGAAGCTTTCTTT. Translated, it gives CASCRGENTEAFF.

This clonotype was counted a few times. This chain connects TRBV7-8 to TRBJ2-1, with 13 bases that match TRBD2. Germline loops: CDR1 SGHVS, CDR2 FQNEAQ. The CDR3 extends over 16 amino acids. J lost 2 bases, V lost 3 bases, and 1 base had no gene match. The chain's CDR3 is CASSLTSGGPYNEQFF. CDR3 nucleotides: TGTGCCAGCAGCTTGACTAGCGGGGGGCCCTACAATGAGCAGTTCTTC.

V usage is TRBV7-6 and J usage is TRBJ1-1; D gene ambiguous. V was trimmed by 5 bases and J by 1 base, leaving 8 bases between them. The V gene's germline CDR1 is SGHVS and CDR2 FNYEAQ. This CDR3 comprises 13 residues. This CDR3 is CASSRRRNTEAFF. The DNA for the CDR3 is TGTGCCAGCAGCCGACGGAGGAACACTGAAGCTTTCTTT.